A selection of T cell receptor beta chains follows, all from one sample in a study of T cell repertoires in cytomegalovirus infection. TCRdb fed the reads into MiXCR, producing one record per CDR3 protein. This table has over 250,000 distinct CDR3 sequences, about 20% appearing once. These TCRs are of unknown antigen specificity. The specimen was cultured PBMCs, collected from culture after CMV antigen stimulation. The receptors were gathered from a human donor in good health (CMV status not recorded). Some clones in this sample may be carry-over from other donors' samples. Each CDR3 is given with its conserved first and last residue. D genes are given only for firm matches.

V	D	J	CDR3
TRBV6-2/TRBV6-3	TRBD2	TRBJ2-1	CASSLGTSGRSSYNEQFF
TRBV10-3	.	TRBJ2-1	CAISEKIALGSRDEQFF
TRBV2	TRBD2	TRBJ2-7	CASSEAHSSGYYEQYF
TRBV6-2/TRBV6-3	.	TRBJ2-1	CASREGGPVPEQFF
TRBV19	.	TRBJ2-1	CASSIGPTIRDEQFF
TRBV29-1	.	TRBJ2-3	CSVGPDTQYF
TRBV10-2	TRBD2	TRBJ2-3	CASRREGGTDTQYF
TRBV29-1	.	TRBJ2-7	CSVEDRQRPYEQYF
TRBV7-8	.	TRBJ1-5	CASSLDSQPQHF
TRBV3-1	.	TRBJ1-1	CASSHTASNTEAFF
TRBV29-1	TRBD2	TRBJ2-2	CSVDGLAGGDTGELFF
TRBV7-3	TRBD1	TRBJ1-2	CASSLTPGQGKGGYTF
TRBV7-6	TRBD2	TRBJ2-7	CASSLRSVLAGSYEQYF
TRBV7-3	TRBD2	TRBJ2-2	CASSLGTSGKTGELFF
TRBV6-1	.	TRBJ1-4	CASSDWTVNEKLFF
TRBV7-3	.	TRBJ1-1	CASSPFLSVQSNTEAFF
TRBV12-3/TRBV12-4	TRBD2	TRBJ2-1	CASSSWASGRANIYNEQFF
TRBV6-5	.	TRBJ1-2	CASSVSGNYGYTF
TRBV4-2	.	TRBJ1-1	CASSRDARVGTEAFF
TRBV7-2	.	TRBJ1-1	CASSLWSPPEAFF
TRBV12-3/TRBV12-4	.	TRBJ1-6	CASSFSGSNSPLHF
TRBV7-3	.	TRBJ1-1	CASSLGPTGGVGAFF
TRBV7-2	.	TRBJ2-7	CASSVSLVYEQYF
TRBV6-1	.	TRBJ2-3	CASARTAFTDTQYF
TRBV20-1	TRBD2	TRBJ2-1	CSAIDSGTYNEQFF
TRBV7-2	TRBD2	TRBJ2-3	CASSSLTSGSEQYF
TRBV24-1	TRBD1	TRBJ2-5	CATSEGQNLQETQYF
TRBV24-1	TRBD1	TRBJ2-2	CATSAGQDRGTGELFF
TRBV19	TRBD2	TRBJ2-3	CASSKIAGGNMDTQYF
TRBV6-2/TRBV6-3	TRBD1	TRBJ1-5	CASSLTGTGGRSNQPQHF
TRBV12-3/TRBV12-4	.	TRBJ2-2	CASDDGFSAALDTGELFF
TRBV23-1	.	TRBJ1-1	CASSHPAKVRGTEAFF
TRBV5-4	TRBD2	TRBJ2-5	CASSIGLAGVEVTQYF
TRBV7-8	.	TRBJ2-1	CASSLVGRDHEQFF
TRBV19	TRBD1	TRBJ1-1	CASSSRDRALKAFF
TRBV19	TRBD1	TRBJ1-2	CASSIPTGFTNYGYTF
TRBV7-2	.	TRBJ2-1	CASSFGYGSNEQFF
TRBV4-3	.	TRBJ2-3	CASSLWATSSTDTQYF
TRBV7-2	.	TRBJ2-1	CASSPRRNEQFF
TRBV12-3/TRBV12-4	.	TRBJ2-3	CASSQVDTQYF
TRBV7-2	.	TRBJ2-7	CASSLDAIGYEQYF
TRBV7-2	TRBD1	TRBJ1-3	CASSPGQGGNTIYF
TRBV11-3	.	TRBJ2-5	CASSFRGARTQYF
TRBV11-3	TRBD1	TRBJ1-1	CASSFNRGRTEAFF
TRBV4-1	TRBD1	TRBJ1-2	CASSQGQGRDYGYTF
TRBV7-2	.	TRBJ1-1	CASSLERGMNTEAFF
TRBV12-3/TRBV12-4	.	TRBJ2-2	CASTTPRVTGELFF
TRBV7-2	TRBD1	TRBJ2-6	CASSSGQGASGANVLTF
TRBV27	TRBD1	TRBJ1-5	CASSSFDRGQVGNQPQHF